One sample yielded the 31 T cell receptor beta chains listed below, sequenced in a study of T cells in Graves' hyperthyroidism and ophthalmopathy. The source material, RNA transcripts, was used to amplify TCR beta CDR3 regions. Initially, a first-round RT-PCR of the TCR CDR3 employed the HTBI primer set. TCRdb independently ran MiXCR on the multiplex PCR reads; one entry per CDR3 protein. Here the sample spans more than 350,000 distinct CDR3 sequences, around 15% being singletons. The source material was blood. The receptors come from an older woman with Graves' ophthalmopathy.

This clonotype was counted only a few times. This chain uses TRBV24-1 with TRBJ2-4, with a weak D call TRBD2 (6 bases). The CDR3 has 13 residues. The V and J ends lost 5 bases and 7 bases respectively, with 11 bases between them. The V gene's germline CDR1 is KGHDR and CDR2 SFDVKD. In nucleotides, the CDR3 is TGTGCCACCAGTGGCGGGGCGTTGAACATTCAGTACTTC. This codes for CATSGGALNIQYF.

This clonotype was recorded many times. This chain uses TRBV2 with TRBJ2-5; D is unclear. The length of the CDR3 is 14 residues. Germline CDR1 and CDR2: SNHLY and FYNNEI. V dropped 6 bases and J dropped 4 bases, with 15 bases sitting between them. For the CDR3, the DNA is TGTGCCAGCAGCCCCGGGTCCCCCCCAGAGACCCAGTACTTC. Residues: CASSPGSPPETQYF.

The sample holds many counts of this clonotype. The J gene is TRBJ2-1, the V gene TRBV10-3; the match to TRBD1 covers 7 bases. The CDR3 covers 16 residues. Germline V gene sequence: CDR1 ENHRY, CDR2 SYGVKD. V lost 3 bases and J lost 7; bases outside the gene matches: 12. CDR3 protein: CAISESGAGGENEQFF. CDR3 coding DNA: TGTGCCATCAGTGAATCAGGGGCAGGGGGTGAGAATGAGCAGTTCTTC.

This clonotype was counted many times. The V call is TRBV6-1, the J call TRBJ2-1, with unresolved D. The CDR3 loop spans 13 amino acids. With 5 bases removed from V and 8 bases from J, the gap between germline ends came to 13 bases. Germline loops: CDR1 MNHNS, CDR2 SASEGT. CDR3 residues: CASSYRGVDEQFF. For the CDR3, the DNA is TGTGCCAGCAGTTATAGAGGAGTAGATGAGCAGTTCTTC.

This sequence joins TRBV28 and TRBJ2-7; 10 bases agree with TRBD2. This CDR3 comprises 15 residues. V gave up 6 bases and J gave up 4 bases; unmatched junction bases: 9. CDR1 MDHEN and CDR2 SYDVKM come from the germline V gene. Here the CDR3 DNA reads TGTGCCAGCAGATGGGTAGCGGGAGGCTCTTACGAGCAGTACTTC. As protein: CASRWVAGGSYEQYF.

This clonotype occurred many times. At one boundary the junction diverges from the germline segment, which might be a read error. The chain links TRBV7-6 to TRBJ2-7; TRBD2 matches at 12 bases. Germline V gene lookup returns CDR1 SGHVS and CDR2 FNYEAQ. The CDR3 has 16 residues. The CDR3 region has the DNA TGTGCCAGCAGCCTAGCGGGAGGGATAATTCAGGGGGAGCAGTACTTC. Encoded protein: CASSLAGGIIQGEQYF.

This clonotype was counted many times. The gene calls are TRBV6-1 and TRBJ2-5, with D tentatively TRBD1 (6 bases). The V end lost 6 bases, the J end lost 5 bases, and 16 bases lay between the germline ends. The germline V gene has CDR1 MNHNS and CDR2 SASEGT. The CDR3 totals 14 residues. The CDR3 DNA sequence: TGTGCCAGCAGGGAACAGGGCTCGGAGGAGACCCAGTACTTC. Its translation is CASREQGSEETQYF.

This clonotype was seen many times. The chain has TRBV20-1 and TRBJ2-7, with TRBD2 matching 8 bases. This CDR3 is 15 amino acids long. The junction had 5 bases not matched to a gene; V was cut back by 1 base and J by 0 bases. CDR1 and CDR2 (germline): DFQATT, SNEGSKA (reference sequence). CDR3 nucleotide sequence: TGCAGTGCTAGAGGGGATAGCGGGAACTCCTACGAGCAGTACTTC. This sequence encodes CSARGDSGNSYEQYF.

This clonotype has a count of ten or more. The CDR3 DNA reads as TGCAGTGCTAGAGGCTATGGGACAGGGAGGGGCGGGGAGCTGTTTTTT. Protein: CSARGYGTGRGGELFF. The chain recombines TRBV20-1 with TRBJ2-2; 9 bases match TRBD1. CDR1 and CDR2 from the germline V gene are DFQATT and SNEGSKA (reference sequence). V dropped 1 base and J dropped 7; count of bases not matched to a gene: 10. This CDR3 is built from 16 residues.

This clonotype occurred many times. CDR3 nucleotide sequence: TGTGCCAGCAGTGAAGGGCCTCCTGGGGCCAACGTCCTGACTTTC. Encoded protein: CASSEGPPGANVLTF. V gene TRBV6-1 combines with J gene TRBJ2-6; D uncertain. The V gene lost 1 base and the J gene lost 2 bases, with 6 bases spanning the gap. Per the germline V gene, CDR1 is MNHNS and CDR2 is SASEGT. CDR3 length: 15 residues.

The chain uses TRBV20-1 and TRBJ2-5; 9 bases are shared with TRBD1. The CDR3 runs 14 residues. The trim removed 3 bases at V and 4 bases at J, leaving 6 bases unmatched. CDR1 is DFQATT and CDR2 is SNEGSKA in the germline V gene (reference sequence). The CDR3 nucleotides read TGCAGTGCTAGTCGACAGGGGGAGGCAGAGACCCAGTACTTC. Amino acid sequence: CSASRQGEAETQYF.

This clonotype was seen ten or more times. This chain connects TRBV7-9 to TRBJ2-1; 8 positions match TRBD2. CDR1 is SEHNR, CDR2 FQNEAQ, per germline (reference sequence). V dropped 0 bases and J dropped 15; count of bases not matched to a gene: 4. This CDR3 contains 12 residues. Here the CDR3 DNA reads TGTGCCAGCAGCTTAGCTGGGACTAGGCTGTTCTTC. It codes for CASSLAGTRLFF.

This clonotype was observed many times. The chain uses TRBV27 and TRBJ2-1; D call uncertain. Germline V gives CDR1 MNHEY, CDR2 SMNVEV (reference sequence). This CDR3 contains 14 residues. V lost 5 bases, J lost 6 bases, and 14 bases lay in between. CDR3 in amino acids: CASSIGHPGNEQFF. The CDR3, as DNA: TGTGCCAGCAGTATTGGTCACCCTGGCAATGAGCAGTTCTTC.

This clonotype occurred many times. The chain is built from TRBV18 and TRBJ2-7, with D possibly matching TRBD2 (5 bases). The CDR3 loop spans 13 amino acids. The germline V and J ends were trimmed by 3 bases and 4 bases, with 10 bases remaining between them. Germline V CDR1 and CDR2: KGHSH, LQKENI. The CDR3 here is CASSPGLKYEQYF. In nucleotides, the CDR3 is TGTGCCAGCTCACCCGGACTCAAATACGAGCAGTACTTC.

The table lists this clonotype with a few counts. The chain recombines TRBV19 with TRBJ2-7, with TRBD2 identical over 7 bases. This CDR3 has 14 amino acids. From germline, CDR1 is LNHDA and CDR2 SQIVND (reference sequence). With V trimmed by 9 bases and J by 4 bases, 12 bases remained unmatched. The CDR3: CASREAGLRYEQYF. The CDR3 DNA sequence: TGTGCCAGCCGGGAGGCGGGATTGCGATACGAGCAGTACTTC.

This clonotype was detected only a few times. The V call is TRBV20-1, the J call TRBJ2-2, with no clear D. V gave up 0 bases and J gave up 6 bases, with 11 bases separating them. Germline V gene data show CDR1 as DFQATT and CDR2 as SNEGSKA (reference sequence). CDR3 size: 14 residues. CDR3 region: CSARDVTRAGELFF. For the CDR3, the DNA is TGCAGTGCTAGAGATGTGACGCGAGCCGGGGAGCTGTTTTTT.

This clonotype was seen only a few times. The rearrangement uses TRBV28 and TRBJ1-1, with D unresolved. Trimming pared 2 bases from V and 8 bases from J, leaving 6 bases between. Germline loops: CDR1 MDHEN, CDR2 SYDVKM. This CDR3 region has 11 residues. The CDR3 loop is CASSLTQEAFF. In DNA form, the CDR3 reads TGTGCCAGCAGTTTAACGCAGGAAGCTTTCTTT.

Many counts were recorded for this clonotype. This chain links TRBV18 with TRBJ1-2; unclear D gene. Between the trimmed V and J ends, which lost 3 bases and 0 bases, there was a span of 11 bases. Germline values: CDR1 KGHSH, CDR2 LQKENI. CDR3 length equals 15 residues. The CDR3 here is CASSPPYGSNYGYTF. CDR3 DNA: TGTGCCAGCTCACCCCCGTACGGTTCTAACTATGGCTACACCTTC. Combining the CDR3 with reference TRBV18 and TRBJ1-2 gives the whole variable domain NAGVMQNPRHLVRRRGQEARLRCSPMKGHSHVYWYRQLPEEGLKFMVYLQKENIIDESGMPKERFSAEFPKEGPSILRIQQVVRGDSAAYFCASSPPYGSNYGYTFGSGTRLTVV.

This clonotype has a count of ten or more. The J gene is TRBJ2-7, the V gene TRBV7-9, with D possibly TRBD2 on 7 matching bases. Trimming left V 4 bases short and J 5 bases short, with 24 bases between. Germline lookup yields CDR1 SEHNR and CDR2 FQNEAQ (reference sequence). The CDR3 extends over 17 amino acids. The CDR3 coding sequence is TGTGCCAGCAGCTCTAGAGGGGGGGTCGGGGAAGATGACGAGCAGTACTTC. It codes for CASSSRGGVGEDDEQYF.

This clonotype was picked up many times. The chain couples TRBV6-1 to TRBJ2-5, with 10 nucleotides matching TRBD1. The germline V gene has CDR1 MNHNS and CDR2 SASEGT. Unmatched junction bases numbered 17, after V lost 6 bases and J lost 1 base. The CDR3 is 19 amino acids. CDR3 sequence: CASRAYGTGDRKFQETQYF. In DNA form, the CDR3 reads TGTGCCAGCAGGGCCTATGGGACAGGGGACCGAAAATTCCAAGAGACCCAGTACTTC.

The chain joins TRBV18 to TRBJ1-6; D perhaps matches TRBD1 (5 bases). This CDR3 region has 15 residues. Per the germline V gene, CDR1 is KGHSH and CDR2 is LQKENI. The germline V and J ends were trimmed by 2 bases and 5 bases, with 10 bases remaining between them. In DNA form, the CDR3 reads TGTGCCAGCTCACCAAGACAGCCAGATAATTCACCCCTCCACTTT. Translated, it gives CASSPRQPDNSPLHF.

This clonotype was picked up many times. V gene TRBV5-1 combines with J gene TRBJ2-1; TRBD1 matches 8 bases. The CDR3 is made up of 16 amino acids. V lost 4 bases to trimming and J lost 5 bases; unmatched junction nucleotides: 11. From germline, CDR1 is SGHRS and CDR2 YFSETQ. The CDR3: CASSETGGIVDNEQFF. CDR3 bases: TGCGCCAGCAGCGAAACAGGGGGGATCGTGGACAATGAGCAGTTCTTC.

J is TRBJ1-2 and V is TRBV19, with 7 bases lining up with TRBD1. Germline V gene sequence: CDR1 LNHDA, CDR2 SQIVND (reference sequence). V was clipped by 4 bases and J by 4 bases; unmatched bases: 9. This CDR3 spans 15 amino acids. DNA of the CDR3: TGTGCCAGTAGTACCCAACAGGGGTTGGGCTATGGCTACACCTTC. Amino acid sequence: CASSTQQGLGYGYTF.

The chain combines TRBV28 with TRBJ2-1; 14 bases align to TRBD2. Trimming at V came to 6 bases and at J to 8 bases, leaving 18 bases not matched to a gene. The length of the CDR3 is 19 residues. Looked up from germline, CDR1 is MDHEN and CDR2 is SYDVKM. CDR3 amino acids: CASSPLGLAGEAGTDEQFF. DNA of the CDR3: TGTGCCAGCAGCCCCCTGGGACTAGCGGGAGAAGCCGGGACGGATGAGCAGTTCTTC.

Points on this clonotype: A read error may be the cause here, since a much bigger clone is one base away. The chain has TRBV2 and TRBJ2-5, with 8 bases aligning to TRBD1. The CDR3 length is 15 residues. J lost 3 bases, V lost 5 bases, and 8 bases had no gene match. Per the germline V gene, CDR1 is SNHLY and CDR2 is FYNNEI. CDR3 loop: CASSYSPGGEETQYF. CDR3 nucleotide sequence: TGTGCCAGCAGTTACTCGCCAGGGGGCGAAGAGACCCAGTACTTC.

This clonotype was recorded a few times. This chain joins TRBV19 and TRBJ1-4; 7 bases line up with TRBD1. Per the germline V gene, CDR1 is LNHDA and CDR2 is SQIVND (reference sequence). This CDR3 is built from 15 residues. Losses at the gene ends were 5 bases for V and 8 bases for J; bases not matched to a gene: 11. The CDR3 reads CASSASGTDVEKLFF. CDR3 coding DNA: TGTGCCAGTAGTGCTTCCGGGACAGATGTGGAAAAACTGTTTTTT. The entire variable domain, with the rest obtained from reference TRBV19 and TRBJ1-4, is as follows: DGGITQSPKYLFRKEGQNVTLSCEQNLNHDAMYWYRQDPGQGLRLIYYSQIVNDFQKGDIAEGYSVSREKKESFPLTVTSAQKNPTAFYLCASSASGTDVEKLFFGSGTQLSVL.

This clonotype was observed many times. This chain joins TRBV27 and TRBJ2-7; tentative D call: TRBD2 (6 bases). This CDR3 contains 12 residues. V lost 10 bases and J lost 5, with 15 bases in between. The germline gives CDR1 MNHEY, CDR2 SMNVEV (reference sequence). CDR3 DNA: TGTGCCACCTCAGGAGGGCCCCACGAGCAGTACTTC. Encoded protein: CATSGGPHEQYF.

The chain is built from TRBV18 and TRBJ2-7, with 14 bases matching TRBD2. V was clipped by 5 bases and J by 2 bases; unmatched bases: 5. This CDR3 is 16 amino acids long. Germline CDR1 and CDR2: KGHSH and LQKENI. The CDR3 spells CASSAGLAGGPYEQYF. The CDR3 DNA is TGTGCCAGCTCAGCCGGACTAGCGGGAGGCCCCTACGAGCAGTACTTC.

The chain couples TRBV2 to TRBJ2-5, with a possible D match to TRBD2 (6 bases). From germline, CDR1 is SNHLY and CDR2 FYNNEI. CDR3 length: 13 residues. V lost 4 bases and J 4 bases, leaving 10 bases between the germline ends. DNA for the CDR3: TGTGCCAGCAGTGGGAGACTAGGAGAGACCCAGTACTTC. It specifies CASSGRLGETQYF.

This clonotype has at least ten counts. The chain carries TRBV6-1 and TRBJ1-3; 8 nucleotides match TRBD1. V was clipped by 5 bases and J by 4 bases; unmatched bases: 4. The CDR3 length is 14 residues. Germline V gene lookup returns CDR1 MNHNS and CDR2 SASEGT. CDR3 bases: TGTGCCAGCAGTTTGACAGGGGCCGGAAACACCATATATTTT. It encodes CASSLTGAGNTIYF.

This clonotype was counted at least ten times. The V and J genes are TRBV28 and TRBJ2-7, with 10 positions matching TRBD1. CDR3 length: 16 residues. Germline assignment: CDR1 MDHEN and CDR2 SYDVKM. The V and J ends lost 4 bases and 2 bases, in that order; junction bases with no gene match: 8. Written as DNA, the CDR3 is TGTGCCAGCAGTTCCTCTCTGACAGGGGGCACCTACGAGCAGTACTTC. This codes for CASSSSLTGGTYEQYF. The full variable domain, rest sourced from reference TRBV28 and TRBJ2-7, is DVKVTQSSRYLVKRTGEKVFLECVQDMDHENMFWYRQDPGLGLRLIYFSYDVKMKEKGDIPEGYSVSREKKERFSLILESASTNQTSMYLCASSSSLTGGTYEQYFGPGTRLTVT.